One and the same sample provided the 4 T cell receptor beta chains below, sequenced in a study of T cell responses to AZD1222 COVID-19 vaccine. Data came from immunoSEQ multiplex PCR; TCRdb stores just in-frame clones and leaves some out. Here the sample spans about 100,000 clones, roughly 85% being singletons. The material sequenced was peripheral blood, taken on day 0 of AZD1222 vaccination. All receptors derive from an adult in good health.

The V and J genes are TRBV3-1 (or the pseudogene TRBV3-2) and TRBJ2-5; possible D gene TRBD2, 5 bases. Trimming removed 1 base at V and 5 bases at J, with 14 bases between. The germline gives CDR1 LGHDT, CDR2 YNNKEL (reference sequence). The CDR3 consists of 15 residues. CDR3 nucleotide sequence: TGTGCCAGCAGCCAAGGACTCAGCGGAAGGGAGACCCAGTACTTC. It codes for CASSQGLSGRETQYF.

The chain has TRBV27 and TRBJ2-1, with D perhaps matching TRBD1 (6 bases). Germline CDR1 reads MNHEY; CDR2 reads SMNVEV (reference sequence). This CDR3 is built from 15 residues. The V end lost 2 bases, the J end lost 0 bases, and 8 bases lay between the germline ends. The DNA for the CDR3 is TGTGCCAGCAGTTTACAGGGGTACTCCTACAATGAGCAGTTCTTC. It codes for CASSLQGYSYNEQFF.

The DNA for the CDR3 is TGTGCCAGCAGTTTACTGGGGACAGATGGCTACACCTTC. This sequence encodes CASSLLGTDGYTF. The chain couples TRBV27 to TRBJ1-2, with 7 positions matching TRBD1. CDR1 MNHEY and CDR2 SMNVEV come from the germline V gene (reference sequence). The CDR3 is 13 residues long. With 2 bases clipped from V and 6 bases from J, the junction kept 3 bases outside the gene matches.

The chain carries TRBV19 and TRBJ2-2, with no clear D. Trimming removed 0 bases at V and 6 bases at J, with 11 bases between. This CDR3 region has 15 residues. Germline values: CDR1 LNHDA, CDR2 SQIVND (reference sequence). Here the CDR3 DNA reads TGTGCCAGTAGTATAGAGGCCCTCTACGCCGGGGAGCTGTTTTTT. Its translation is CASSIEALYAGELFF. The full variable domain, with the rest looked up from reference TRBV19 and TRBJ2-2, is DGGITQSPKYLFRKEGQNVTLSCEQNLNHDAMYWYRQDPGQGLRLIYYSQIVNDFQKGDIAEGYSVSREKKESFPLTVTSAQKNPTAFYLCASSIEALYAGELFFGEGSRLTVL.